One and the same sample provided the 27 T cell receptor beta chains below, sequenced in a study of identifying expanded T cells in peripheral blood. Generated by immunoSEQ multiplex PCR, the TCRdb table keeps only in-frame clones and is missing some. This sample has over 85,000 clones, with approximately 90% found just once. The sequenced material came from blood. Receptor source: a person between 18 and 75 years old in good health.

The chain has TRBV21-1 and TRBJ2-7; the table gives TRBD1 as D, unverified against the DNA. TRBV21-1 is deemed a pseudogene. The CDR3 contains 15 residues. In DNA form, the CDR3 reads TGTGCCAGCAGCATCGGACAGGGGGTAGCGGGTGAGCAGTACTTC. Translated: CASSIGQGVAGEQYF.

The chain recombines TRBV5-6 with TRBJ2-1, with 7 nucleotides matching TRBD1. CDR3 length: 15 amino acids. The germline V gene has CDR1 SGHDT and CDR2 YYEEEE. Trimming at V came to 4 bases and at J to 0 bases, leaving 4 bases not matched to a gene. The CDR3 DNA follows: TGTGCCAGCAGCGCGACAGGGAGCTCCTACAATGAGCAGTTCTTC. It translates to CASSATGSSYNEQFF.

This CDR3 is CASSLGQEETQYF. In DNA, the CDR3 is TGTGCCAGCAGTCTCGGACAGGAAGAGACCCAGTACTTC. The rearrangement joins TRBV28 to TRBJ2-5, with 7 bases that match TRBD1. V trimming: 5 bases; J trimming: 3 bases; junction bases outside the gene matches: 3. There are 13 residues in the CDR3. Germline V lookup: CDR1 MDHEN, CDR2 SYDVKM.

The J gene is TRBJ2-2, the V gene TRBV4-1, with D hard to call. The germline V gene encodes CDR1 MGHRA and CDR2 YSYEKL. The V end lost 1 base, the J end lost 8 bases, and 11 bases lay between the germline ends. The CDR3 is made up of 14 amino acids. The CDR3: CASSQVRPLGELFF. In DNA, the CDR3 is TGCGCCAGCAGCCAAGTTCGACCCTTGGGGGAGCTGTTTTTT.

This clone was detected only a few times. The chain links TRBV10-1 to TRBJ2-3, with a tentative D call TRBD1 (5 bases). This CDR3 comprises 13 residues. V lost 4 bases, J lost 6 bases, and 11 bases lay in between. Germline V gene data show CDR1 as WNHNN and CDR2 as SYGVQD (reference sequence). CDR3 bases: TGCGCCAGCAGTGGAAGGGGATGGGATACGCAGTATTTT. Amino acids: CASSGRGWDTQYF.

The chain has TRBV7-9 and TRBJ1-2, with D unresolved. CDR1 SEHNR and CDR2 FQNEAQ come from the germline V gene (reference sequence). CDR3 size: 15 residues. Deletions cut 1 base from V and 7 bases from J, with 16 bases between. The CDR3: CASSLVAVRGFGYTF. CDR3 sequence (DNA): TGTGCCAGCAGCTTAGTGGCGGTGCGTGGGTTTGGCTACACCTTC.

This chain connects TRBV9 to TRBJ2-5, with TRBD1 matching 7 bases. CDR1 SGDLS and CDR2 YYNGEE come from the germline V gene. This CDR3 region has 14 residues. J gave up 3 bases and V 4 bases, and 6 bases lay outside the gene matches. CDR3 sequence reads: CASSPSGTEETQYF. The CDR3 region has the DNA TGTGCCAGCAGCCCCTCCGGGACAGAAGAGACCCAGTACTTC.

This clone appeared many times. The chain uses TRBV19 and TRBJ1-1; TRBD1 aligns across 8 bases. J gave up 0 bases and V 9 bases, and 6 bases lay outside the gene matches. This CDR3 has 14 amino acids. Germline CDR1 LNHDA, CDR2 SQIVND (reference sequence). The CDR3 spells CASSGGPLNTEAFF. Written as DNA, the CDR3 is TGTGCCAGCTCAGGGGGCCCATTGAACACTGAAGCTTTCTTT.

The rearrangement links TRBV5-1 to TRBJ2-5; D might be TRBD2 (5 bases). Trimming took off 0 bases at V and 5 bases at J, with 8 bases between the two ends. Germline-derived CDR1 and CDR2 are SGHRS and YFSETQ. This CDR3 spans 13 amino acids. The DNA of the CDR3 is TGCGCCAGCAGCTTGGCTGACTATGAGACCCAGTACTTC. Translated, it gives CASSLADYETQYF.

The chain combines TRBV7-9 with TRBJ1-2, with a tentative D call TRBD1 (6 bases). This CDR3 spans 16 amino acids. From germline, CDR1 is SEHNR and CDR2 FQNEAQ (reference sequence). Trimming pared 5 bases from V and 0 bases from J, leaving 16 bases between. The CDR3 here is CASSPPWTDTNYGYTF. In DNA, the CDR3 is TGTGCCAGCAGCCCCCCCTGGACAGACACTAACTATGGCTACACCTTC.

This sequence joins TRBV25-1 and TRBJ2-3; TRBD2 matches 7 bases. The CDR3 totals 16 residues. Trimming took 0 bases from V and 3 from J; bases not matched to a gene: 6. Germline V CDR1 and CDR2: MGHDK, SYGVNS. CDR3 protein: CASSEYGGGGTDTQYF. As DNA, the CDR3 is TGTGCCAGCAGTGAATATGGCGGGGGAGGGACAGATACGCAGTATTTT. Full variable domain (outside the CDR3, taken from reference TRBV25-1 and TRBJ2-3): EADIYQTPRYLVIGTGKKITLECSQTMGHDKMYWYQQDPGMELHLIHYSYGVNSTEKGDLSSESTVSRIRTEHFPLTLESARPSHTSQYLCASSEYGGGGTDTQYFGPGTRLTVL.

This clone was seen a few times. The chain uses TRBV7-6 and TRBJ2-5; 12 bases map to TRBD2. The CDR3 is 17 amino acids. V shed 1 base, J shed 0 bases, and the junction held 3 bases outside the gene matches. From germline, CDR1 is SGHVS and CDR2 FNYEAQ. DNA of the CDR3: TGTGCCAGCAGCTTAGGACTAGCGGGGGTCTACCAAGAGACCCAGTACTTC. Its translation is CASSLGLAGVYQETQYF.

This chain joins TRBV13 and TRBJ2-5, with 9 bases aligning to TRBD2. With 2 bases clipped from V and 5 bases from J, the junction kept 6 bases outside the gene matches. Germline V gives CDR1 PRHDT, CDR2 FYEKMQ (reference sequence). The CDR3 length is 15 residues. The CDR3 is CASSLPREGLETQYF. CDR3 nucleotide sequence: TGTGCCAGCAGCTTACCGCGGGAGGGCCTCGAGACCCAGTACTTC.

This clone was detected a few times. V gene TRBV28 combines with J gene TRBJ2-1; TRBD2 matches at 8 bases. Looked up from germline, CDR1 is MDHEN and CDR2 is SYDVKM. The CDR3 covers 18 residues. V dropped 3 bases and J dropped 6; count of bases not matched to a gene: 16. The CDR3 is CASSLNRRTLAGFNEQFF. CDR3 bases: TGTGCCAGCAGTTTGAACAGGAGAACTTTAGCGGGGTTCAATGAGCAGTTCTTC.

The chain couples TRBV4-2 to TRBJ1-2; TRBD1 is a possible D gene (5 bases). Germline CDR1 and CDR2: LGHNA and YNFKEQ. CDR3 length equals 14 residues. V gave up 0 bases and J gave up 6 bases, with 11 bases separating them. The CDR3, as DNA: TGTGCCAGCAGCCAAGATCTGGCAGGGAATGGCTACACCTTC. Protein: CASSQDLAGNGYTF.

V and J are TRBV4-3 and TRBJ1-3; TRBD1 matches 7 bases. The CDR3 is made up of 19 amino acids. Per the germline V gene, CDR1 is LGHNA and CDR2 is YSLEER. V gave up 0 bases and J gave up 2 bases; unmatched junction bases: 13. The CDR3 protein is CASSQDAEPEGAAGNTIYF. DNA of the CDR3: TGCGCCAGCAGCCAAGATGCCGAACCGGAGGGGGCGGCTGGAAACACCATATATTTT.

This clone was recorded once. V and J are TRBV30 and TRBJ1-5; D gene uncertain. Trimming stripped 0 bases from V and 4 bases from J, with 7 bases between. The CDR3 consists of 13 residues. Germline lookup yields CDR1 GTSNPN and CDR2 SVGIG (reference sequence). CDR3: CAWSVQPNQPQHF. CDR3 nucleotide sequence: TGTGCCTGGAGTGTACAGCCTAATCAGCCCCAGCATTTT. Combining the CDR3 with reference TRBV30 and TRBJ1-5 gives the whole variable domain SQTIHQWPATLVQPVGSPLSLECTVEGTSNPNLYWYRQAAGRGLQLLFYSVGIGQISSEVPQNLSASRPQDRQFILSSKKLLLSDSGFYLCAWSVQPNQPQHFGDGTRLSIL.

The chain employs TRBV10-2 and TRBJ2-5; 13 bases agree with TRBD2. CDR1 is WSHSY, CDR2 SAAADI, per germline. The V gene end was trimmed by 6 bases and the J gene end by 5 bases; junction bases not matched to a gene: 6. The CDR3 is 15 residues long. Here the CDR3 DNA reads TGCGCCAGCAGCGTAGGACTAGCGGGAGTTGAGACCCAGTACTTC. Translated: CASSVGLAGVETQYF.

The chain links TRBV10-2 to TRBJ1-2; D is unclear. V was cut by 8 bases and J by 6 bases, with 10 bases left in between. CDR3 length equals 11 residues. Germline V gene sequence: CDR1 WSHSY, CDR2 SAAADI. The CDR3 coding sequence is TGCGCCAGCGGATCGAGGGATGGCTACACCTTC. Protein: CASGSRDGYTF.

This clone appeared a single time. The rearrangement joins TRBV2 to TRBJ2-3; 11 bases align to TRBD2. Per the germline V gene, CDR1 is SNHLY and CDR2 is FYNNEI. The CDR3 is made up of 13 amino acids. After removal of 8 bases from V and 5 bases from J, the junction contained 3 bases not matched to a gene. CDR3 sequence (DNA): TGTGCCAGCTTAGCGGGAGGGAGAGATACGCAGTATTTT. Residues: CASLAGGRDTQYF.

This sequence joins TRBV28 and TRBJ2-1; D is ambiguous. The CDR3 extends over 11 amino acids. Trimming took 2 bases from V and 8 from J, leaving 4 bases between them. Germline assignment: CDR1 MDHEN and CDR2 SYDVKM. The CDR3 DNA follows: TGTGCCAGCAGTTTACTGGATGAGCAGTTCTTC. It translates to CASSLLDEQFF.

The rearrangement joins TRBV28 to TRBJ1-4; 7 bases match TRBD1. Unmatched junction bases numbered 8, after V lost 5 bases and J lost 8 bases. The CDR3 is 14 amino acids. The germline V gene encodes CDR1 MDHEN and CDR2 SYDVKM. The CDR3 is CASSVGQSQEKLFF. CDR3 DNA sequence: TGTGCCAGCAGTGTGGGACAGTCCCAAGAAAAACTGTTTTTT.

The J gene is TRBJ1-6, the V gene TRBV28; D is possibly TRBD1 (5 bases). CDR1 and CDR2 from the germline V gene are MDHEN and SYDVKM. The germline V and J ends were trimmed by 4 bases and 13 bases, with 11 bases remaining between them. There are 12 residues in the CDR3. CDR3 amino acids: CASSSGGTPLHF. The CDR3 bases are TGTGCCAGCAGTTCCGGGGGTACTCCCCTCCACTTT.

V gene TRBV21-1 combines with J gene TRBJ1-1; the table's D gene call, TRBD1, was not cross checked with the DNA. TRBV21-1 is reported as a pseudogene. The CDR3 has 14 amino acids. CDR3 sequence reads: CASSKGGGQTEAFF. The CDR3 nucleotides are TGTGCCAGCAGCAAAGGTGGTGGGCAGACTGAAGCTTTCTTT.

The chain combines TRBV27 with TRBJ2-7; possibly TRBD2 for D (6 bases). Trimming shortened V by 6 bases and J by 6 bases, and 15 bases separated the two germline ends. CDR1 is MNHEY and CDR2 is SMNVEV in the germline V gene (reference sequence). CDR3 length equals 13 residues. The DNA for the CDR3 is TGTGCCAGCAGCGGGGGACCGCCCTCCGAGCAGTACTTC. It translates to CASSGGPPSEQYF.

The chain couples TRBV6-6 to TRBJ2-7; no clear D gene. CDR1 MNHNY and CDR2 SVGAGI come from the germline V gene (reference sequence). The CDR3 sequence is 13 residues long. V was trimmed by 7 bases and J by 2 bases, leaving 12 bases between them. The CDR3 reads CASTASDTYEQYF. The CDR3 bases are TGTGCCAGCACCGCTAGTGATACCTACGAGCAGTACTTC.

This clone was recorded a few times. The chain employs TRBV10-3 and TRBJ2-1; TRBD2 matches 8 bases. The CDR3 length is 14 residues. Per the germline V gene, CDR1 is ENHRY and CDR2 is SYGVKD. The CDR3 loop reads CASTAVASGNEQFF. CDR3 DNA: TGTGCAAGCACAGCGGTGGCTAGCGGGAATGAGCAGTTCTTC.